This T cell receptor (beta chain) comes out of a study of blood T cell repertoires in COVID-19. Study-level background: From the United States, Italy and Spain came samples of acute and convalescent COVID-19. Nucleic acid was either cDNA or gDNA, and it came from T cells, B-cell-depleted T cells, or PBMCs.

It was during active infection that Seattle patients were enrolled and then longitudinally followed. This clone showed up just a few times. Original analysis: Reference gene primer amplification yielded estimated nucleated cell counts. Produced via immunoSEQ multiplex PCR; TCRdb's table is partial and in-frame only. That table gives V, J and clone size, and the DNA gave D and trimming. The sample records roughly 380,000 clones, roughly nine tenths being singletons. This clonotype was sampled from a woman in her fifties or sixties with COVID-19, enrolled during active disease. Source material: peripheral blood.

CDR3 residues: CASSLLTFQETQYF. The CDR3 coding sequence is TGCGCCAGCAGCTTGTTGACATTCCAAGAGACCCAGTACTTC. This chain uses TRBV5-1 with TRBJ2-5; the D is unclear. The germline V gene encodes CDR1 SGHRS and CDR2 YFSETQ. The CDR3 consists of 14 residues. The germline V and J ends were trimmed by 1 base and 1 base, with 8 bases remaining between them.